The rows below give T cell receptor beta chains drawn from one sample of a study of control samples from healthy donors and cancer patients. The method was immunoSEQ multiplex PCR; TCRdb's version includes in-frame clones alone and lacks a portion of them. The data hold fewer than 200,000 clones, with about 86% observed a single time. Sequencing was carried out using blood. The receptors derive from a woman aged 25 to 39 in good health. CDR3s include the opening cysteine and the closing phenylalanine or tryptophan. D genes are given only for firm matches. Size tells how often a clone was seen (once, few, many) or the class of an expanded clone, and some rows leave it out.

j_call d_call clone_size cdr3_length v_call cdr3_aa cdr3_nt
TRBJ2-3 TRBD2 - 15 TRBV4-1 CASTQRGGGTDTQYF TGCGCCAGCACCCAGCGGGGGGGCGGCACAGATACGCAGTATTTT
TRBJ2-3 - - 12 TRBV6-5 CASSYNADTQYF TGTGCCAGCAGTTATAACGCAGATACGCAGTATTTT
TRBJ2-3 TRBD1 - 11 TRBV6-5 CASRDRDTQYF TGTGCCAGCAGGGACAGGGATACGCAGTATTTT
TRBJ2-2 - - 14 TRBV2 CASSEGGVVEELFF TGTGCCAGCAGTGAGGGAGGAGTTGTGGAGGAGCTGTTTTTT
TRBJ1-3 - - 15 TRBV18 CASSPEVGSGNTIYF TGTGCCAGCTCACCAGAGGTTGGCTCTGGAAACACCATATATTTT
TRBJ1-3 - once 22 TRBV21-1 CASNRDNTVEGFEGLAGNTIYF TGTGCCAGCAACCGGGACAACACCGTAGAGGGCTTTGAGGGATTAGCTGGAAACACCATATATTTT
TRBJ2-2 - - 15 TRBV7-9 CASSKVAIGSGELFF TGTGCCAGCAGCAAAGTTGCGATTGGCTCCGGGGAGCTGTTTTTT
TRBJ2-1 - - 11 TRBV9 CASSVGAEQFF TGTGCCAGCAGCGTAGGTGCTGAGCAGTTCTTC
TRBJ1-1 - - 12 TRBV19 CASRGTPQKAFF TGTGCCAGCAGAGGGACACCACAAAAAGCTTTCTTT
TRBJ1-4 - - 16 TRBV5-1 CASSLSGQTTNEKLFF TGCGCCAGCAGCTTGTCTGGACAGACAACTAATGAAAAACTGTTTTTT
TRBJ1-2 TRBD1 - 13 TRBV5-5 CASSSQGHSGYTF TGTGCCAGCAGCTCACAGGGGCACTCTGGCTACACCTTC
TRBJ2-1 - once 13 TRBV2 CASKFRGSNEQFF TGTGCCAGCAAGTTTAGGGGGAGCAATGAGCAGTTCTTC
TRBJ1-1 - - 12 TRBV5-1 CASSRVGTEAFF TGCGCCAGCAGCCGGGTCGGGACTGAAGCTTTCTTT
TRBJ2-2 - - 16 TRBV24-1 CATSDLSSPNTGELFF TGTGCCACCAGTGATTTGTCCAGCCCGAACACCGGGGAGCTGTTTTTT
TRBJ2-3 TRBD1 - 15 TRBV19 CASSIYRGRTDTQYF TGTGCCAGTAGTATTTACAGGGGCCGCACAGATACGCAGTATTTT
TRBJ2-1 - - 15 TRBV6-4 CASSDLAWGGNEQFF TGTGCCAGCAGTGACCTGGCATGGGGCGGCAATGAGCAGTTCTTC
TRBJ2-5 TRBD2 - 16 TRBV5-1 CASSPLTSGGPETQYF TGCGCCAGCAGCCCCCTGACTAGCGGGGGTCCAGAGACCCAGTACTTC
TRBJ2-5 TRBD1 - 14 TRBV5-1 CASSLGGQGETQYF TGCGCCAGCAGCTTGGGTGGACAGGGGGAGACCCAGTACTTC
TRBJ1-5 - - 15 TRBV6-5 CASSRFLGSNQPQHF TGTGCCAGCAGTAGATTTTTGGGGAGCAATCAGCCCCAGCATTTT
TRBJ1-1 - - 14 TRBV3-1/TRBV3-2 CASSLRSTNTEAFF TGTGCCAGCAGCCTTAGATCAACGAACACTGAAGCTTTCTTT
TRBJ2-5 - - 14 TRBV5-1 CASSSSRGQETQYF TGCGCCAGCAGCTCCTCTCGGGGTCAAGAGACCCAGTACTTC
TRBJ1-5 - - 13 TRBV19 CATLGPKGQPQHF TGTGCCACCCTCGGTCCGAAGGGTCAGCCCCAGCATTTT
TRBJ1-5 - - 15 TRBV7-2 CASSPLGGPNQPQHF TGTGCCAGCAGCCCGCTGGGGGGTCCCAATCAGCCCCAGCATTTT
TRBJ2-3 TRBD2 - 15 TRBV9 CASSVGGGDADTQYF TGTGCCAGCAGCGTAGGCGGGGGGGACGCAGATACGCAGTATTTT
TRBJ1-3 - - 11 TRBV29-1 CSVWGGNTIYF TGCAGCGTTTGGGGGGGAAACACCATATATTTT
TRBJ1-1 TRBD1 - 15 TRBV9 CASSVRQGLNTEAFF TGTGCCAGCAGCGTGCGACAGGGTTTGAACACTGAAGCTTTCTTT
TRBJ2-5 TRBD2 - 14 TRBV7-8 CASSGGRARETQYF TGTGCCAGCAGTGGCGGGAGGGCTAGGGAGACCCAGTACTTC
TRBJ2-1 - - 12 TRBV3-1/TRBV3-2 CASSLDPSEQFF TGTGCCAGCAGCCTAGACCCCAGTGAGCAGTTCTTC
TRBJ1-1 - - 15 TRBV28 CASSLFGRVRAEAFF TGTGCCAGCAGTTTATTCGGCAGGGTGAGGGCTGAAGCTTTCTTT
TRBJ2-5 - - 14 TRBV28 CASSFWTNQETQYF TGTGCCAGCAGTTTCTGGACAAACCAAGAGACCCAGTACTTC
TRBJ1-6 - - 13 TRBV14 CASSQSDQSPLHF TGTGCCAGCAGCCAGTCGGACCAGTCACCCCTCCACTTT
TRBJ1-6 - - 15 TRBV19 CASSYRDSYNSPLHF TGTGCCAGTAGTTATCGGGACTCCTATAATTCACCCCTCCACTTT
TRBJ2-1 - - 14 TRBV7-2 CASSSSSSYNEQFF TGTGCCAGCAGCTCATCCTCCTCCTACAATGAGCAGTTCTTC
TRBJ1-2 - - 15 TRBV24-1 CATSDSHRRDYGYTF TGTGCCACCAGTGATTCTCACAGGAGAGACTATGGCTACACCTTC